This record looks at one T cell receptor beta chain sequence and its context. This entry is derived from a study of blood T cell repertoires in COVID-19. Study-level background: Some COVID-19 samples were acute and others convalescent; all came from the United States, Italy and Spain.

Trimming removed 5 bases at V and 11 bases at J, with 12 bases between. The CDR3 totals 12 residues. Germline CDR1 and CDR2: MDHEN and SYDVKM. Allocation to cohorts depended on clinical history reported by the participants. Original processing notes: How many nucleated cells were present was estimated from reference gene primer amplification. The table came from immunoSEQ multiplex PCR; TCRdb's copy has only in-frame clones and leaves some out. Clone size and V and J calls were adopted from that table, with D and trimming inferred from the DNA. The table records about 57,000 clones, roughly 80% of them present only once.

The sequence derives from a woman between 40 and 50 years old with acute COVID-19. The sample comprised PBMCs or T cells enriched from blood (not recorded which). The chain carries TRBV28 and TRBJ1-4; a possible D gene is TRBD1 (5 bases). The CDR3, as DNA: TGTGCCAGCAGTCTGGGGCAGACGAAACTGTTTTTT. Translation: CASSLGQTKLFF.